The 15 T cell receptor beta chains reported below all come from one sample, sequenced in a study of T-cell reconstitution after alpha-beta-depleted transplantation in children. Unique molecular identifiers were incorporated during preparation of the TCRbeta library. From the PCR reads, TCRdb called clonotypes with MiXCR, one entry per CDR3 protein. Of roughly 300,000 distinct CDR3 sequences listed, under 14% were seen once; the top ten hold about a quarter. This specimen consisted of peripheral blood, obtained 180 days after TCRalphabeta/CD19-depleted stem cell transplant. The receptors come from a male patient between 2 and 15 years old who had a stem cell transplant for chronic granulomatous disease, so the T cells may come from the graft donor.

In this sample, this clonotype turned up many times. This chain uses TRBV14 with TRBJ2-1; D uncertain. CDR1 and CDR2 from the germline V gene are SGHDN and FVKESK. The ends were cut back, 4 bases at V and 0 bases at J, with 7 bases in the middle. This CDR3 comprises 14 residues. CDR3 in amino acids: CASSLLNSYNEQFF. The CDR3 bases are TGTGCCAGCAGCCTTCTAAACTCCTACAATGAGCAGTTCTTC.

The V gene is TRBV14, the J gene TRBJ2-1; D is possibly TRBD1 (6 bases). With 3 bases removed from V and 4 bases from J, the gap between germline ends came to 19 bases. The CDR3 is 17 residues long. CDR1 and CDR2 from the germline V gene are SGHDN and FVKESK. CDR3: CASSHFPPDSPYNEQFF. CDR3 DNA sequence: TGTGCCAGCAGCCACTTTCCTCCGGACAGCCCTTACAATGAGCAGTTCTTC.

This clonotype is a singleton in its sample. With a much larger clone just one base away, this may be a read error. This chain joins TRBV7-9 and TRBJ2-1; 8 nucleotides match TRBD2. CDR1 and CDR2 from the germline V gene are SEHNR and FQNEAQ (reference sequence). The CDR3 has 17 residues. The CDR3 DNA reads TGTGCCAACAGCTTAGCGCGGGGACTAGGCAAGAACAATGAGCAGTTCTTC. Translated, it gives CANSLARGLGKNNEQFF.

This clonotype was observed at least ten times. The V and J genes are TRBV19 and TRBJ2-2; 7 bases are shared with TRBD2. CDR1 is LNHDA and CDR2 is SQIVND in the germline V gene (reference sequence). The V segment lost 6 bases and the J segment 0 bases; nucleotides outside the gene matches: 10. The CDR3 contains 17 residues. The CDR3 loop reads CASSRDYPPPNTGELFF. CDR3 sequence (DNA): TGTGCCAGTAGCAGGGACTACCCGCCCCCGAACACCGGGGAGCTGTTTTTT.

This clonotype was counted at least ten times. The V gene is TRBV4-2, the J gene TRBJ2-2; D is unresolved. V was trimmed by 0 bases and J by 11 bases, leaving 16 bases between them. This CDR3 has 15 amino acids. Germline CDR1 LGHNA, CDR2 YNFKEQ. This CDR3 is CASSQEAHSIRELFF. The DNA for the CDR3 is TGTGCCAGCAGCCAAGAGGCGCATTCAATCCGAGAGCTGTTTTTT.

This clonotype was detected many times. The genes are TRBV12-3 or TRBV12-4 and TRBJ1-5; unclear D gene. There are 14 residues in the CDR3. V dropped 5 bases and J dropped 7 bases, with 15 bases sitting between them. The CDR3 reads CASSPLKGGQPQHF. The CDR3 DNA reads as TGTGCCAGCAGTCCTCTCAAGGGAGGCCAGCCCCAGCATTTT.

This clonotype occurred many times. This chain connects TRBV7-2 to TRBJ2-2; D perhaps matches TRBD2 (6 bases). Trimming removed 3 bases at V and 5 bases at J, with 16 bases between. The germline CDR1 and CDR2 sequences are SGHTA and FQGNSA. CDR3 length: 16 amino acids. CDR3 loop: CASSLAAGLTTGELFF. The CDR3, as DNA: TGTGCCAGCAGCTTGGCCGCGGGACTCACAACCGGGGAGCTGTTTTTT.

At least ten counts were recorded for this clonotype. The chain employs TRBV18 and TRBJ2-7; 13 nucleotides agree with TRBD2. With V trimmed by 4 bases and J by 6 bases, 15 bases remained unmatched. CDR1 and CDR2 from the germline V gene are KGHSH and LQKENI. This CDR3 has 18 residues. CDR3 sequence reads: CASSRGTSGTGPLSEQYF. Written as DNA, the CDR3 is TGTGCCAGCTCACGGGGGACTAGCGGGACTGGCCCACTATCCGAGCAGTACTTC.

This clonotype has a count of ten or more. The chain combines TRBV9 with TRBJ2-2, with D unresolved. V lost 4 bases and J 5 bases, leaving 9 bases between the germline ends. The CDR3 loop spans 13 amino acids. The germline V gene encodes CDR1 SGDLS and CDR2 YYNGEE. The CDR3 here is CASSLPSTGELFF. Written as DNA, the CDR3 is TGTGCCAGCAGCCTCCCGAGTACCGGGGAGCTGTTTTTT. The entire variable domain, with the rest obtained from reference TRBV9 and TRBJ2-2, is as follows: DSGVTQTPKHLITATGQRVTLRCSPRSGDLSVYWYQQSLDQGLQFLIQYYNGEERAKGNILERFSAQQFPDLHSELNLSSLELGDSALYFCASSLPSTGELFFGEGSRLTVL.

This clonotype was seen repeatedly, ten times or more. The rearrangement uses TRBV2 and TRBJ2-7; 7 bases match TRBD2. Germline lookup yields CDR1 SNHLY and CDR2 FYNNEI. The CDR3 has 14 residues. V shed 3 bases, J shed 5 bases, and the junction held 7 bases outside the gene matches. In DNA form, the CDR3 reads TGTGCCAGCAGTGACTCCGACCTAGCGGACGAGCAGTACTTC. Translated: CASSDSDLADEQYF.

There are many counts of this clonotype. The CDR3 nucleotides are TGCAGTGCTACCCGGACTAGCGGGAGCCCCTACGAGCAGTACTTC. Residues: CSATRTSGSPYEQYF. The chain employs TRBV20-1 and TRBJ2-7; 13 bases agree with TRBD2. V was clipped by 4 bases and J by 2 bases; unmatched bases: 5. Germline CDR1 is DFQATT and CDR2 is SNEGSKA (reference sequence). The CDR3 runs 15 residues.

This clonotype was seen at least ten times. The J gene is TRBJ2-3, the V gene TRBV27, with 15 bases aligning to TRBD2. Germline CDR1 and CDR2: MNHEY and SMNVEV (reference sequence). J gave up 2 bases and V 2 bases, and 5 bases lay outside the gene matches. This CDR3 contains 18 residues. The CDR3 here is CASSLRGLAGGYTDTQYF. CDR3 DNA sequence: TGTGCCAGCAGTTTAAGGGGACTAGCGGGGGGCTACACAGATACGCAGTATTTT.

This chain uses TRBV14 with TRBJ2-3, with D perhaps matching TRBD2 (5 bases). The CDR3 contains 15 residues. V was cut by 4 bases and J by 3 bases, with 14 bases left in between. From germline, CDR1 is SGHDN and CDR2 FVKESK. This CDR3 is CASSPRGFGTDTQYF. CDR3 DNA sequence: TGTGCCAGCAGCCCCCGGGGTTTCGGGACAGATACGCAGTATTTT.

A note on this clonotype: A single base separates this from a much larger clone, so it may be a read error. The CDR3 reads CASSQERWSGYTF. CDR3 coding DNA: TGTGCCAGCAGCCAAGAAAGGTGGAGTGGCTACACCTTC. The V call is TRBV4-2, the J call TRBJ1-2, with D unclear. The CDR3 length is 13 residues. The germline CDR1 and CDR2 sequences are LGHNA and YNFKEQ. V lost 0 bases, J lost 7 bases, and 9 bases lay in between.

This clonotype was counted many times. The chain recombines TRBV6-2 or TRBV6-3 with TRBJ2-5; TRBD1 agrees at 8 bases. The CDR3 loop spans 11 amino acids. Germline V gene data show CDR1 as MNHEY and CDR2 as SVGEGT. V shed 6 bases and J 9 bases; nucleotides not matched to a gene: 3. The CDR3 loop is CASSQQGAQYF. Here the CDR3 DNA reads TGTGCCAGCAGCCAACAGGGGGCCCAGTACTTC.